The 11 T cell receptor beta chains in this list originate from one sample, sequenced in a study of long-term antiretroviral therapy in people with HIV. Sequencing used immunoSEQ v3.0 at survey level. TCRdb's table, derived via immunoSEQ multiplex PCR, lists solely in-frame clones and lacks some. The sample yields some 43,000 clones, about nine tenths seen once. The sample here was unsorted PBMCs, taken 0.1 years before starting antiretroviral therapy. These receptors came from a woman aged 45 to 65 with HIV.

The chain is built from TRBV25-1 and TRBJ1-2; a possible D gene is TRBD1 (5 bases). Germline assignment: CDR1 MGHDK and CDR2 SYGVNS. This CDR3 has 15 amino acids. The V end lost 6 bases, the J end lost 1 base, and 15 bases lay between the germline ends. CDR3 nucleotide sequence: TGTGCCAGCAGCCCGGGACGGCTTATTAACTATGGCTACACCTTC. Its translation: CASSPGRLINYGYTF.

The chain has TRBV9 and TRBJ2-1, with a weak D call TRBD1 (7 bases). The V end lost 4 bases, the J end lost 8 bases, and 13 bases lay between the germline ends. The germline CDR1 and CDR2 sequences are SGDLS and YYNGEE. There are 13 residues in the CDR3. The CDR3 region is CASSPTGRHEQFF. In DNA form, the CDR3 reads TGTGCCAGCAGCCCGACAGGGAGGCATGAGCAGTTCTTC.

The chain uses TRBV5-4 and TRBJ2-2; unclear D gene. V lost 4 bases and J lost 8, with 12 bases in between. Per germline, CDR1 SGHNT and CDR2 YYREEE (reference sequence). The length of the CDR3 is 13 residues. For the CDR3, the DNA is TGTGCCAGCAGCCTTCTTGGAGCGGGGGAGCTGTTTTTT. Its translation is CASSLLGAGELFF.

The V gene is TRBV6-1, the J gene TRBJ1-4; D is perhaps TRBD1 (6 bases). Germline loops: CDR1 MNHNS, CDR2 SASEGT. The CDR3 runs to 14 residues. V gave up 7 bases and J gave up 2 bases, with 11 bases separating them. CDR3 nucleotides: TGTGCCAGCAAGGGGGGGCGGACTAATGAAAAACTGTTTTTT. It codes for CASKGGRTNEKLFF.

The genes are TRBV13 and TRBJ2-1; 12 positions match TRBD2. Germline lookup yields CDR1 PRHDT and CDR2 FYEKMQ (reference sequence). The J segment lost 3 bases and the V segment lost 1 base, leaving 7 bases of the junction unmatched. The CDR3 loop spans 18 amino acids. CDR3 DNA: TGTGCCAGCAGCTTAGAAAGTACTAGCGGGGGGCTCTACAATGAGCAGTTCTTC. Its protein product is CASSLESTSGGLYNEQFF.

The CDR3 reads CASRPPGESGYTF. The CDR3 DNA is TGTGCCAGCAGGCCGCCAGGGGAGTCGGGCTACACCTTC. This chain connects TRBV7-3 to TRBJ1-2; D might be TRBD1 (6 bases). The V end was cut by 6 bases, the J end by 8 bases, with 16 bases between. The CDR3 is 13 residues long. Germline CDR1 reads SGHTA; CDR2 reads FQGTGA.

The V and J genes are TRBV7-3 and TRBJ2-1; D gene uncertain. CDR1 and CDR2 from the germline V gene are SGHTA and FQGTGA. V lost 5 bases, J lost 0 bases, and 8 bases lay in between. The CDR3 sequence is 14 residues long. In nucleotides, the CDR3 is TGTGCCAGCAGCCCCAGAGGCTCCTACAATGAGCAGTTCTTC. Protein sequence: CASSPRGSYNEQFF.

The chain joins TRBV25-1 to TRBJ1-6, with 7 positions matching TRBD1. Germline V gene data show CDR1 as MGHDK and CDR2 as SYGVNS. J lost 3 bases, V lost 6 bases, and 5 bases had no gene match. The length of the CDR3 is 15 residues. The CDR3 DNA is TGTGCCAGCAGACCGGGACAGCTCTATAATTCACCCCTCCACTTT. It specifies CASRPGQLYNSPLHF.

The rearrangement links TRBV7-9 to TRBJ1-2; 7 bases are shared with TRBD1. V gave up 5 bases and J gave up 3 bases; unmatched junction bases: 18. In germline, CDR1 is SEHNR, CDR2 FQNEAQ (reference sequence). The CDR3 runs 18 residues. The DNA for the CDR3 is TGTGCCAGCAGCAAATCCGGGACAGTCGGTCTCGCGGACTATGGCTACACCTTC. Translating it yields CASSKSGTVGLADYGYTF. Drawing the rest from reference TRBV7-9 and TRBJ1-2, the complete variable domain is DTGVSQNPRHKITKRGQNVTFRCDPISEHNRLYWYRQTLGQGPEFLTYFQNEAQLEKSRLLSDRFSAERPKGSFSTLEIQRTEQGDSAMYLCASSKSGTVGLADYGYTFGSGTRLTVV.

The chain recombines TRBV11-2 with TRBJ2-7, with D possibly TRBD2 on 5 matching bases. V lost 4 bases, J lost 7 bases, and 17 bases lay in between. Germline V lookup: CDR1 SGHAT, CDR2 FQNNGV. This CDR3 spans 14 amino acids. The CDR3 region is CASSSGLTSGEQYF. The CDR3, as DNA: TGTGCCAGCAGCTCAGGACTTACCTCGGGGGAGCAGTACTTC.

The chain is built from TRBV5-6 and TRBJ2-7; perhaps TRBD2 as D (6 bases). Germline CDR1 reads SGHDT; CDR2 reads YYEEEE. Trimming removed 0 bases from V and 5 bases from J, with 15 bases in between. This CDR3 spans 15 amino acids. CDR3 sequence reads: CASSLVGLASDEQYF. CDR3 nucleotides: TGTGCCAGCAGCTTGGTAGGTCTAGCGAGCGACGAGCAGTACTTC.